This T cell receptor (beta chain) was identified in a study of vaccination and CD4 T cells after COVID-19. Turning to this clonotype: Its target is not known.

The Oncomine TCR Beta short-read assay sequenced DNA from cultured CD4+ T cells. TCRdb re-called the PCR reads through MiXCR, storing one row per CDR3 protein. Here the sample spans some 18,000 distinct CDR3 sequences, roughly 50% being singletons. As to treatment: roughly ten-day PBMC culture with coronavirus spike peptide pools or control peptides (ViraFEST assay). V gave up 11 bases and J gave up 6 bases, with 19 bases separating them. Germline CDR1 MNHNS, CDR2 SASEGT. The CDR3 runs to 14 residues. Study observations and caveats: The rise in median SARS-CoV-2-reactive clonotypes, from roughly 21 to 40, was not significant.

The receptor was isolated from a human donor who had recovered from COVID-19. The genes are TRBV6-1 and TRBJ2-2; D is unresolved. The material sequenced was CD4+ T cells from blood, cultured in vitro. CDR3 amino acids: CASTTLGLAGELFF. The CDR3 DNA reads as TGTGCCTCCACGACGTTGGGTTTGGCCGGGGAGCTGTTTTTT.